The entry below describes one TCR beta chain. There are 16 residues in the CDR3. CDR1 is SGHRS, CDR2 YFSETQ, per germline. The V end was cut by 0 bases, the J end by 8 bases, with 15 bases between. The data are from a study of T cell changes during pregnancy in multiple sclerosis. TCRdb's table, derived via immunoSEQ multiplex PCR, lists solely in-frame clones and lacks some. The data show 30,000 or so clones, approximately 94% seen once. The sequence derives from a female donor with multiple sclerosis, enrolled in a pregnancy study. The specimen was CD4+ T cells from peripheral blood mononuclear cells, collected after pregnancy. This chain joins TRBV5-1 and TRBJ1-6; D possibly corresponds to TRBD1 (5 bases). The CDR3 DNA reads TGCGCCAGCAGCTTGGCCGGGGGGGTCCGTGATTCACCCCTCCACTTT. It specifies CASSLAGGVRDSPLHF.